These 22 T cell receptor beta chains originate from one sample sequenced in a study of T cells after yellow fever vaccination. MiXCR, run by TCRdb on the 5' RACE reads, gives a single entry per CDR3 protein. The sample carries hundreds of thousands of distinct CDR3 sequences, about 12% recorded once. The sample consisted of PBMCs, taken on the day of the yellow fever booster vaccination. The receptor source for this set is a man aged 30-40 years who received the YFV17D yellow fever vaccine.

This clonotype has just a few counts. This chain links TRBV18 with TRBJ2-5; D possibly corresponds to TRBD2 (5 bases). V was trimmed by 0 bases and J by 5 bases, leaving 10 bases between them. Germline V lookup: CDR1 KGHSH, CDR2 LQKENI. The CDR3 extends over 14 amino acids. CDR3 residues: CASSPPASRETQYF. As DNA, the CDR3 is TGTGCCAGCTCACCACCGGCTAGCCGGGAGACCCAGTACTTC.

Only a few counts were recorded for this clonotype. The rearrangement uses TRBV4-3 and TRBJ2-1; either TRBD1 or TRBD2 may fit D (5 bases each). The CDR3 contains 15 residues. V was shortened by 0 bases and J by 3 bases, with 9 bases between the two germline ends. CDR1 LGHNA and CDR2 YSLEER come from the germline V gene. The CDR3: CASSQDGTNYNEQFF. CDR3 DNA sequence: TGCGCCAGCAGCCAAGATGGGACCAACTACAATGAGCAGTTCTTC.

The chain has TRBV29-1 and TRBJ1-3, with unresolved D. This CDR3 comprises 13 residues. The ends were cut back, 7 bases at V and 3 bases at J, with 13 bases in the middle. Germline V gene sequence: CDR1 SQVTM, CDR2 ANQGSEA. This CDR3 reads CSAVPGGGNTIYF. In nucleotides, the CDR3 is TGCAGCGCCGTCCCGGGAGGTGGAAACACCATATATTTT.

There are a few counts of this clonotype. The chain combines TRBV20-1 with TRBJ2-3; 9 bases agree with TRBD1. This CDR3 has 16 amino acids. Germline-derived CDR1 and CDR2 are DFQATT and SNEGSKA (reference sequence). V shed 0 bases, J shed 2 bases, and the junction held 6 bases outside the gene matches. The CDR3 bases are TGCAGTGCTAGAGAGGGGGACAGGGCCCTCACAGATACGCAGTATTTT. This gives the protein CSAREGDRALTDTQYF.

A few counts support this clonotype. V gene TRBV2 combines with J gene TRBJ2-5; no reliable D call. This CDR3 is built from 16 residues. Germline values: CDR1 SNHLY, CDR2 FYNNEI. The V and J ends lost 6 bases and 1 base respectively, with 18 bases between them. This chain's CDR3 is CASRELGSGAQETQYF. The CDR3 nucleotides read TGTGCCAGCAGGGAATTGGGTAGTGGCGCCCAAGAGACCCAGTACTTC.

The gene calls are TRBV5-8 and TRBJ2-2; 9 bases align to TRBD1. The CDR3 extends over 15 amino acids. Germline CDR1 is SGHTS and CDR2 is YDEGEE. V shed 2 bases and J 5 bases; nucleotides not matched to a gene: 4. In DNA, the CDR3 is TGTGCCAGCAGCTTTAGGGGACAGGGAACCGGGGAGCTGTTTTTT. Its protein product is CASSFRGQGTGELFF.

The CDR3 DNA reads TGTGCCAGCAGTTACTCAGCAGGGTGGTATGGCTACACCTTC. Translated: CASSYSAGWYGYTF. This chain uses TRBV6-5 with TRBJ1-2, with D possibly matching TRBD1 (5 bases). The CDR3 sequence is 14 residues long. Trimming took 0 bases from V and 5 from J, leaving 10 bases between them. Per germline, CDR1 MNHEY and CDR2 SVGAGI.

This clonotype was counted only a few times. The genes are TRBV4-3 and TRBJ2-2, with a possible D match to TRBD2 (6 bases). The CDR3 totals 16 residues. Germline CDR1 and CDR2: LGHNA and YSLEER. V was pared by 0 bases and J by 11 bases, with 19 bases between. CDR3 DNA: TGCGCCAGCAGCCAAGATCTGGAAGCGGGTAAAAGAGAGCTGTTTTTT. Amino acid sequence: CASSQDLEAGKRELFF.

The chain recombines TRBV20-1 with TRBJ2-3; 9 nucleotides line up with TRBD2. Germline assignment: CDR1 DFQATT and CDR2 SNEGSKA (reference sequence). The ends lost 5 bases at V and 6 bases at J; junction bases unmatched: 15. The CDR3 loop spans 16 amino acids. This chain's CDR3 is CSAGRHGGRVSDTQYF. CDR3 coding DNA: TGCAGTGCTGGCCGGCATGGCGGGAGGGTCAGTGATACGCAGTATTTT.

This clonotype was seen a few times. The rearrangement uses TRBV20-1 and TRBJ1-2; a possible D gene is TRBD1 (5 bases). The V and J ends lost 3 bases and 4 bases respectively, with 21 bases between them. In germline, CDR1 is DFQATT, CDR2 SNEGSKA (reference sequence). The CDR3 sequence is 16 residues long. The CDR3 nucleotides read TGCAGTGCTAGTCCGGGACCGTTCGCCGCTAGCTATGGCTACACCTTC. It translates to CSASPGPFAASYGYTF.

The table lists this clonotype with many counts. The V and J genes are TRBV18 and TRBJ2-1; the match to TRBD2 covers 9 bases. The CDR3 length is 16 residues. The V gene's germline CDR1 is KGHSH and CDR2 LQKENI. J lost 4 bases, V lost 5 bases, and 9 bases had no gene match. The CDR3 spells CASSSLTSGHYNEQFF. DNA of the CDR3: TGTGCCAGCTCATCCCTGACTAGCGGTCATTACAATGAGCAGTTCTTC.

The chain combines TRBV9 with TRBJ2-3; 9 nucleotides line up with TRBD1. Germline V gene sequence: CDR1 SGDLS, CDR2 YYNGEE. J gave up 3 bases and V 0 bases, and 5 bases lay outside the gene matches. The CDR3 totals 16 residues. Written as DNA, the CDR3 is TGTGCCAGCAGCGTAGTAGGGACAGGGAGGACAGATACGCAGTATTTT. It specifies CASSVVGTGRTDTQYF.

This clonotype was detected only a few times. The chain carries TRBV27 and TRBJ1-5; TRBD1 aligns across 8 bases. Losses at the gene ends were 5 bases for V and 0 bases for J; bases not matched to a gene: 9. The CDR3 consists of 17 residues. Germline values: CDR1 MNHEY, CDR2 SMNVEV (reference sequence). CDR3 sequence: CASSPNRGTYSNQPQHF. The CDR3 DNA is TGTGCCAGCAGTCCAAACAGGGGGACTTATAGCAATCAGCCCCAGCATTTT.

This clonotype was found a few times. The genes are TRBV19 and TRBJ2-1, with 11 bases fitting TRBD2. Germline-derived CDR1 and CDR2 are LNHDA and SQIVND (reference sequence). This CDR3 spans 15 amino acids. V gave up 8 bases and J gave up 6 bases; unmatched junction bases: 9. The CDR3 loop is CASSTLAGGPNEQFF. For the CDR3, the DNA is TGTGCCAGTTCAACCTTAGCGGGAGGGCCCAATGAGCAGTTCTTC.

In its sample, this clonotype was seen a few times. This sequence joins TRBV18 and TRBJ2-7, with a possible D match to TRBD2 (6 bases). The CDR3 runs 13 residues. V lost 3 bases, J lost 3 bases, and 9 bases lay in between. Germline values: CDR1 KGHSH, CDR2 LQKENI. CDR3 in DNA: TGTGCCAGCTCACCGGCGGGGCTCTACGAGCAGTACTTC. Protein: CASSPAGLYEQYF. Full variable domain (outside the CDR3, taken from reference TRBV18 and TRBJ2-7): NAGVMQNPRHLVRRRGQEARLRCSPMKGHSHVYWYRQLPEEGLKFMVYLQKENIIDESGMPKERFSAEFPKEGPSILRIQQVVRGDSAAYFCASSPAGLYEQYFGPGTRLTVT.

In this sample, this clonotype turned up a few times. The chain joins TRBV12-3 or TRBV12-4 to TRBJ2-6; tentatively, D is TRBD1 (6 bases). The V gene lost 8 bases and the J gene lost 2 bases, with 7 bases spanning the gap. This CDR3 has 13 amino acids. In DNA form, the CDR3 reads TGTGCCAGCCGGGACACTGGGGCCAACGTCCTGACTTTC. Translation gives CASRDTGANVLTF.

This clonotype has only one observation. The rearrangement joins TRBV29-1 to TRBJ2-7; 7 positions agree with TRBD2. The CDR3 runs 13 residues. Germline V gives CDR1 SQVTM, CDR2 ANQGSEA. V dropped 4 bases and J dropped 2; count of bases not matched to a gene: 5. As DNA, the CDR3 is TGCAGCGTTGGCGGGAGAGCCACCTACGAGCAGTACTTC. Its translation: CSVGGRATYEQYF.

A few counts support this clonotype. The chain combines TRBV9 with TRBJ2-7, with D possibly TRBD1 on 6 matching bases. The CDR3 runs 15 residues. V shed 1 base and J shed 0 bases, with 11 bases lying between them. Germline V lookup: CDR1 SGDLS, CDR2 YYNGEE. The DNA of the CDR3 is TGTGCCAGCAGCGTAACTGGGGGCACCTCCTACGAGCAGTACTTC. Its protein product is CASSVTGGTSYEQYF.

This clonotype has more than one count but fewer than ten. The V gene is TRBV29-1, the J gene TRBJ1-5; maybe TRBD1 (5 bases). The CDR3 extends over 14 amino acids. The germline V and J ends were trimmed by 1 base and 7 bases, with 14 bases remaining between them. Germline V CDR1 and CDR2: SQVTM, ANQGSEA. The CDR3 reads CSVEGVGVGQPQHF. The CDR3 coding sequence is TGCAGCGTTGAAGGCGTAGGGGTGGGCCAGCCCCAGCATTTT.

The CDR3: CASSYSGLAGDTQYF. The CDR3 DNA follows: TGTGCCAGCAGCTACTCAGGACTAGCGGGAGATACGCAGTATTTT. This chain connects TRBV7-2 to TRBJ2-3; TRBD2 agrees at 11 bases. Germline V gene sequence: CDR1 SGHTA, CDR2 FQGNSA. V was clipped by 4 bases and J by 5 bases; unmatched bases: 5. The CDR3 loop spans 15 amino acids.

CDR3 nucleotides: TGTGCCAGCAGCAGACAGGGGAAGTACGAGCAGTACTTC. It specifies CASSRQGKYEQYF. The chain joins TRBV7-2 to TRBJ2-7; 8 nucleotides agree with TRBD1. J lost 4 bases, V lost 5 bases, and 4 bases had no gene match. Germline CDR1 is SGHTA and CDR2 is FQGNSA. The CDR3 contains 13 residues.

The DNA for the CDR3 is TGTGCCAGCAGAGTTTTCTTTAGCTCCTACGAGCAGTACTTC. This encodes CASRVFFSSYEQYF. V and J are TRBV5-6 and TRBJ2-7; D remains unclear. V was clipped by 5 bases and J by 0 bases, with 12 bases between them. This CDR3 region has 14 residues. Germline V lookup: CDR1 SGHDT, CDR2 YYEEEE.